This T cell receptor (beta chain) was captured in a study of cytotoxic CD8 clonotypes in ibrutinib-treated CLL. Study-level background: Specimens for response were gathered following a median about a year of therapy, spanning 6 to 36.

Germline CDR1 LNHNV, CDR2 YYDKDF (reference sequence). The CDR3 has 14 residues. V lost 1 base and J lost 5, with 11 bases in between. This clone was seen a single time. The antigen remains unidentified. General observations from the study: Clonality grew at ibrutinib response; at progression, it decreased back toward baseline. T-cell clonality at baseline went above that of age-matched healthy donors and rose and fell with circulating CD8+ T-cell counts. The times at which samples were taken varied between sustained-remission and progressing patients.

Clones were read by immunoSEQ multiplex PCR, and TCRdb kept only the in-frame ones, dropping some. The sample comprises 15,000 to 20,000 clones, 65% to 70% of which are singletons, and roughly 18% rests with the top ten. The chain is built from TRBV15 and TRBJ2-5; no firm D call. The sequencing here drew on PBMCs, taken before ibrutinib treatment. The TCR sequence derives from a human donor with chronic lymphocytic leukemia. The CDR3 spells CATSRAGFEETQYF. The DNA for the CDR3 is TGTGCCACCAGCAGAGCCGGGTTCGAGGAGACCCAGTACTTC.